The 15 T cell receptor beta chains presented below share a single source sample, sequenced in a study of blood T cells in healthy people across ages. Combining a sample-barcoded 5' primer with a J-beta primer mix, a second PCR ran for roughly 7 to 12 cycles. A single record per CDR3 protein comes from TCRdb applying MiXCR to the 5' RACE reads. The table has approximately 1,000,000 distinct CDR3 sequences, 45% seen once. Specimen: blood. The receptors derive from a woman aged 60 to 75 in good health.

This clonotype was counted many times. The J gene is TRBJ2-5, the V gene TRBV7-3, with a possible D match to TRBD2 (6 bases). The V end was cut by 3 bases, the J end by 1 base, with 15 bases between. CDR1 and CDR2 (germline): SGHTA, FQGTGA. This CDR3 has 16 residues. Here the CDR3 DNA reads TGTGCCAGCAGCTTGCGGGGCGGGCCTCGCCAAGAGACCCAGTACTTC. The encoded protein is CASSLRGGPRQETQYF.

In its sample, this clonotype was seen a few times. The chain recombines TRBV6-2 or TRBV6-3 with TRBJ2-3; D ambiguous. The V end was cut by 6 bases, the J end by 6 bases, with 25 bases between. Germline values: CDR1 MNHEY, CDR2 SVGEGT. The CDR3 covers 17 residues. In DNA, the CDR3 is TGTGCCAGCAGCCTAAATCCCGCGCTCTCGTCCAAGGATACGCAGTATTTT. This sequence encodes CASSLNPALSSKDTQYF.

The chain employs TRBV20-1 and TRBJ2-3; 13 positions agree with TRBD2. CDR1 is DFQATT, CDR2 SNEGSKA, per germline (reference sequence). Unmatched junction bases numbered 12, after V lost 6 bases and J lost 6 bases. The CDR3 extends over 16 amino acids. This CDR3 reads CSASWTSGSPGDTQYF. The CDR3 DNA follows: TGCAGTGCCTCATGGACTAGCGGGAGCCCCGGGGATACGCAGTATTTT.

The chain is built from TRBV21-1 and TRBJ1-5. TRBV21-1 is a recognized pseudogene. CDR3 length: 17 amino acids. CDR3 coding DNA: TGTGCCAGCAGCAAATCCAAATCCGGTCGGGGCAATCAGCCCCAGCATTTT. Its protein is CASSKSKSGRGNQPQHF.

The chain couples TRBV5-5 to TRBJ2-1; 9 positions agree with TRBD2. CDR3 length: 15 amino acids. J lost 2 bases, V lost 4 bases, and 4 bases had no gene match. Germline values: CDR1 SGHKS, CDR2 YYEKEE (reference sequence). CDR3 region: CASSAIAGAYNEQFF. The CDR3 DNA is TGTGCCAGCAGCGCGATAGCGGGAGCCTACAATGAGCAGTTCTTC.

The CDR3 region has the DNA TGTGCCAGCACCCCGAAGACAGGCCCCACTCCCTCGGAGGAGCAGTTCTTC. The encoded protein is CASTPKTGPTPSEEQFF. V usage is TRBV27 and J usage is TRBJ2-1, with a possible D match to TRBD1 (6 bases). The V gene's germline CDR1 is MNHEY and CDR2 SMNVEV (reference sequence). The ends were cut back, 7 bases at V and 10 bases at J, with 29 bases in the middle. The CDR3 has 17 residues.

This clonotype has just one count. The chain combines TRBV7-9 with TRBJ2-3; TRBD1 matches 7 bases. V shed 3 bases and J 9 bases; nucleotides not matched to a gene: 12. Germline CDR1 and CDR2: SEHNR and FQNEAQ (reference sequence). The length of the CDR3 is 15 residues. In DNA form, the CDR3 reads TGTGCCAGCAGCTTTAAAGGGACAGCGAACGTGACGCAGTATTTT. It codes for CASSFKGTANVTQYF.

This chain links TRBV21-1 with TRBJ2-1; TRBD2 is the table's D call, not checked against the DNA. TRBV21-1 is given as a pseudogene. This CDR3 spans 15 amino acids. CDR3 nucleotide sequence: TGTGCCAGCAGCAACGGGACTAACGGCTACAATGAGCAGTTCTTC. Its translation is CASSNGTNGYNEQFF.

The rearrangement joins TRBV6-5 to TRBJ2-7; D is perhaps TRBD1 (5 bases). V was clipped by 6 bases and J by 6 bases, with 12 bases between them. Germline V gene sequence: CDR1 MNHEY, CDR2 SVGAGI. The CDR3 loop spans 12 amino acids. For the CDR3, the DNA is TGTGCCAGCAGGAACCAGGGTACCGAGCAGTACTTC. This gives the protein CASRNQGTEQYF.

This clonotype was seen at least ten times. The chain has TRBV7-9 and TRBJ2-3, with 8 nucleotides matching TRBD1. The CDR3 covers 16 residues. CDR1 is SEHNR and CDR2 is FQNEAQ in the germline V gene (reference sequence). Trimming removed 7 bases from V and 3 bases from J; junction bases left unmatched: 12. The CDR3 DNA is TGTGCCAGCACCTATATTGGACAGGGTGTGACAGATACGCAGTATTTT. Translating it yields CASTYIGQGVTDTQYF.

The chain couples TRBV10-3 to TRBJ2-3; 7 bases align to TRBD2. This CDR3 has 17 amino acids. CDR1 is ENHRY and CDR2 is SYGVKD in the germline V gene. With 10 bases clipped from V and 0 bases from J, the junction kept 16 bases outside the gene matches. CDR3 residues: CATGSRGAGTSTDTQYF. Here the CDR3 DNA reads TGTGCCACCGGATCGAGGGGAGCGGGAACTAGCACAGATACGCAGTATTTT.

This clonotype showed up just a few times. The V call is TRBV20-1, the J call TRBJ2-7; D unclear. The V end lost 4 bases, the J end lost 0 bases, and 16 bases lay between the germline ends. Germline V CDR1 and CDR2: DFQATT, SNEGSKA (reference sequence). The CDR3 runs to 15 residues. The CDR3 loop is CSATPTFLGSYEQYF. The CDR3 bases are TGCAGTGCTACCCCCACCTTCCTGGGCTCCTACGAGCAGTACTTC.

This sequence joins TRBV6-5 and TRBJ2-1; TRBD2 matches at 11 bases. The germline V gene has CDR1 MNHEY and CDR2 SVGAGI. V dropped 2 bases and J dropped 5; count of bases not matched to a gene: 2. The CDR3 length is 15 residues. For the CDR3, the DNA is TGTGCCAGCAGTTACGTACTAGCGGGAGACAATGAGCAGTTCTTC. This translates into CASSYVLAGDNEQFF.

In this sample, this clonotype turned up once. The chain joins TRBV12-3 or TRBV12-4 to TRBJ1-1; D unclear. The CDR3 is made up of 14 amino acids. Trimming stripped 3 bases from V and 7 bases from J, with 15 bases between. The CDR3 bases are TGTGCCAGCAGTTTGTTTTGGGGAGGCGGTGAAGCTTTCTTT. It specifies CASSLFWGGGEAFF.

CDR3 DNA: TGTGCCAGTAGCCCGAACAGGGTAAATCAGCCCCAGCATTTT. Amino acids: CASSPNRVNQPQHF. The chain carries TRBV19 and TRBJ1-5; D possibly corresponds to TRBD1 (6 bases). Germline V gene data show CDR1 as LNHDA and CDR2 as SQIVND (reference sequence). The CDR3 loop spans 14 amino acids. V shed 6 bases and J shed 4 bases, with 13 bases lying between them. The full variable domain, rest sourced from reference TRBV19 and TRBJ1-5, is DGGITQSPKYLFRKEGQNVTLSCEQNLNHDAMYWYRQDPGQGLRLIYYSQIVNDFQKGDIAEGYSVSREKKESFPLTVTSAQKNPTAFYLCASSPNRVNQPQHFGDGTRLSIL.